These 4 T cell receptor beta chains originate from one sample sequenced in a study of control samples from healthy donors and cancer patients. Libraries were prepared by immunoSEQ multiplex PCR; TCRdb keeps only in-frame clonotypes and omits some of them. The table includes under 300,000 clones, around 80% detected once. Sample: PBMCs. The receptors were sampled from a woman between 55 and 75 years old with lung cancer.

V usage is TRBV28 and J usage is TRBJ1-1; D unresolved. V was clipped by 5 bases and J by 6 bases, with 7 bases between them. The CDR3 sequence is 11 residues long. Germline V lookup: CDR1 MDHEN, CDR2 SYDVKM. CDR3 loop: CASSARPEAFF. The CDR3 DNA is TGTGCCAGCAGTGCTAGACCTGAAGCTTTCTTT.

This clone was found once. This chain joins TRBV12-3 or TRBV12-4 and TRBJ1-2; no firm D call. CDR3 length: 12 amino acids. Deletions cut 4 bases from V and 4 bases from J, with 7 bases between. The CDR3 is CASSSDLYGYTF. In DNA, the CDR3 is TGTGCCAGCAGTTCAGATCTCTATGGCTACACCTTC.

V is TRBV19 and J is TRBJ1-4; tentative D call: TRBD1 (6 bases). Germline V CDR1 and CDR2: LNHDA, SQIVND (reference sequence). The CDR3 spans 18 residues. Trimming cost V 5 bases and J 4 bases, with 23 bases left between them. The chain's CDR3 is CASSDRALRGPINEKLFF. Here the CDR3 DNA reads TGTGCCAGTAGTGACAGAGCTCTCAGGGGACCTATTAATGAAAAACTGTTTTTT.

In this sample, this clone turned up once. This rearrangement joins TRBV24-1 to TRBJ2-7; D unclear. Germline assignment: CDR1 KGHDR and CDR2 SFDVKD. V gave up 4 bases and J gave up 4 bases, with 4 bases separating them. This CDR3 has 11 amino acids. The CDR3 DNA reads TGTGCCACCAGTGAGGGGTACGAGCAGTACTTC. It specifies CATSEGYEQYF.